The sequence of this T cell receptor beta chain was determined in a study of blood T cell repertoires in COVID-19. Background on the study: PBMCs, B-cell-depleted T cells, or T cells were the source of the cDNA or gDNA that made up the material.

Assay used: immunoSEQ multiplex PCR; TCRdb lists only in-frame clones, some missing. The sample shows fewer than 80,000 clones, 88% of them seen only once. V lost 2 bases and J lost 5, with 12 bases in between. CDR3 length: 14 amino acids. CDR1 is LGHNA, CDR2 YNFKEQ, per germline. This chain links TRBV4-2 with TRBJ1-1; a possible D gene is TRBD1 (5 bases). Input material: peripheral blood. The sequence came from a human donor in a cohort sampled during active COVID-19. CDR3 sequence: CASSQFGGRTEAFF. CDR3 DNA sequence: TGTGCCAGCAGCCAATTCGGGGGTAGGACTGAAGCTTTCTTT.